Detailed here is one T cell receptor beta chain. The antigen remains undetermined. The data derive from a study of cytomegalovirus exposure and HLA in healthy donors. Study findings and constraints: The study listed 164 cytomegalovirus-associated TCR beta chains. Presence/absence analyses treated sequencing depth as roughly uniform across donors.

Primers included in the PCR were 60 Vbeta and 13 Jbeta primers. Original analysis: Among the unique TCR beta chains that a later analysis counted, about 84 million in all, 10 million to 11 million were shared. Assay: immunoSEQ multiplex PCR; the TCRdb copy retains only in-frame clones and omits some. For V, J and clone size, that table is used; D and trimming come from the DNA. The sample consists of roughly 200,000 clones, around 81% of them appearing once. Per the germline V gene, CDR1 is SEHNR and CDR2 is FQNEAQ (reference sequence). The CDR3 has 15 residues. V shed 0 bases and J shed 5 bases, with 13 bases lying between them.

This sequence was found in a man aged 40-49 years in good health and CMV-seronegative. Sequenced: PBMCs. V is TRBV7-9 and J is TRBJ1-2; D perhaps matches TRBD1 (6 bases). As DNA, the CDR3 is TGTGCCAGCAGCTTAGCGGAAGGGAGGGGGTATGGCTACACCTTC. Its translation is CASSLAEGRGYGYTF.